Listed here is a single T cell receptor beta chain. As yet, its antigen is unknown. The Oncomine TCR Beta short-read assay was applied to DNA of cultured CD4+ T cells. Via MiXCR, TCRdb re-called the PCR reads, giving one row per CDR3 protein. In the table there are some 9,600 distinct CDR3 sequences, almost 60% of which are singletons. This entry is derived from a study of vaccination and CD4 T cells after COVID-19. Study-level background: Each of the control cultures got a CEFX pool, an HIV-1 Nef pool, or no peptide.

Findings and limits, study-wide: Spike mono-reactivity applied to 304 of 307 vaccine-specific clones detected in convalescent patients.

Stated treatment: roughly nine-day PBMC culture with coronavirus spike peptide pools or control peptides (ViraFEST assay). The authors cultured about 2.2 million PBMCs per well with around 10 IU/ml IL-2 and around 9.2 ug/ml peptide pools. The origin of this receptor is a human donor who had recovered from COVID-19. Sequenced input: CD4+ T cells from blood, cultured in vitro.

CDR3 sequence reads: CATSPGPNNSPLHF. The CDR3 bases are TGTGCCACCAGCCCTGGGCCTAATAATTCACCCCTCCACTTT. J is TRBJ1-6 and V is TRBV24-1, with no clear D. In germline, CDR1 is KGHDR, CDR2 SFDVKD. This CDR3 has 14 amino acids. Trimming shortened V by 7 bases and J by 5 bases, and 11 bases separated the two germline ends.